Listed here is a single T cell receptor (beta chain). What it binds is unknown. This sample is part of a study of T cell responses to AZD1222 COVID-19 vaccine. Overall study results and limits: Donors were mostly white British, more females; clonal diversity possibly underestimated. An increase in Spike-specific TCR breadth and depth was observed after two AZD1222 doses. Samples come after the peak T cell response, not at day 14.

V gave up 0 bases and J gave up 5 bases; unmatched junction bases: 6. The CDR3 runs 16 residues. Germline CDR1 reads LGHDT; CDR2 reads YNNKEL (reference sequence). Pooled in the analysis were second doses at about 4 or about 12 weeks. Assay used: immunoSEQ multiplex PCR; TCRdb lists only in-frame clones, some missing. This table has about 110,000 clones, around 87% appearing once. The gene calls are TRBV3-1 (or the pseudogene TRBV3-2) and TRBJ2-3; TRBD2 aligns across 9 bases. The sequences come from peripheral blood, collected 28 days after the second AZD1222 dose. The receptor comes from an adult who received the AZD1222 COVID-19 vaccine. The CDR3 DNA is TGTGCCAGCAGCCAAGATGGCGGGGGGGCCTTAGATACGCAGTATTTT. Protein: CASSQDGGGALDTQYF.